The T cell receptor (beta chain) under discussion was sequenced for a study of metastatic and nonmetastatic thyroid tumors. Study as a whole: Where malignant and benign thyroid patients were concerned, repertoires were compared across blood and tumor or nodule tissue. Whole-study findings and limits: For both blood and tumor, malignant thyroid tumors reportedly showed significantly higher TCR beta diversity than benign nodules did.

None of the patients had undergone any treatment ahead of thyroid surgery. Trimming shortened V by 3 bases and J by 3 bases, and 11 bases separated the two germline ends. The germline V gene encodes CDR1 MNHNS and CDR2 SASEGT. This CDR3 spans 14 amino acids. Per the original data handling: CDR3 differences across clinicopathological groups were used to build a distant-metastasis classifier for papillary thyroid cancer. TCRdb re-called the PCR reads via MiXCR. The V and J calls here are based on TCRdb, not the publication. The table lists some 16,000 clones, around 24% of them singletons. This clone appeared a few times. Its antigen is not known.

Sequencing used tumor tissue. The sequence came from a male donor with papillary thyroid cancer or a benign thyroid nodule (not recorded which). Some clones in this sample may be carry-over from other donors' samples. The gene calls are TRBV6-1 and TRBJ1-2; the D gene is possibly TRBD1 (6 bases). In DNA form, the CDR3 reads TGTGCCAGCAGTGATCGGGGGCTGGACTATGGCTACACCTTC. It yields the protein CASSDRGLDYGYTF.